The present T cell receptor (beta chain) was sequenced within a study of T cells in Graves' hyperthyroidism and ophthalmopathy. V shed 5 bases and J shed 3 bases, with 14 bases lying between them. Germline lookup yields CDR1 MNHNY and CDR2 SVGAGI (reference sequence). This CDR3 has 14 amino acids. This clonotype showed up many times. Researchers took RNA transcripts and amplified the TCR beta CDR3 regions from them. First-round RT-PCR targeting the TCR CDR3 was performed with the HTBI primer set. TCRdb passed the multiplex PCR reads through MiXCR, listing each CDR3 protein once. The sample comprises 610,000 or so distinct CDR3 sequences, 40% to 55% of which are singletons, and around 8% rests with the top ten.

The TCR sequence derives from a woman aged 18 to 35 with Graves' hyperthyroidism. The sequenced material came from peripheral blood or thyroid tissue (not recorded which). This sequence joins TRBV6-6 and TRBJ2-7; the D gene is possibly TRBD1 (7 bases). The CDR3 DNA follows: TGTGCCAGCAGTCAGGGGGGAGGAGTCTACGAGCAGTACTTC. Translated, it gives CASSQGGGVYEQYF.